The 25 T cell receptor beta chains in this list originate from one sample, sequenced in a study of radiotherapy plus CTLA-4 blockade in lung cancer (dated by TCRdb to between 2017 and 2018). Libraries were prepared through the immunoSEQ multiplex PCR assay. What TCRdb holds here is the immuneACCESS table cut down to in-frame rearrangements. Part of the clones is not present; checked against another copy, under half of the missing clones reflect an unresolved V gene, and the others are unexplained. This sample holds 34,000 or so clones; roughly three quarters were observed only once. About 14% of the sample lies in the top ten. The sample in question was peripheral blood, obtained from a patient treated with radiotherapy plus ipilimumab. These receptor sequences come from a human donor with non-small cell lung cancer that progressed on radiotherapy plus ipilimumab.

The chain recombines TRBV7-2 with TRBJ2-3, with unresolved D. Trimming left V 8 bases short and J 5 bases short, with 20 bases between. Germline V gene data show CDR1 as SGHTA and CDR2 as FQGNSA. There are 15 residues in the CDR3. DNA of the CDR3: TGTGCCAGCGGGATTCTGGGCAGTTTTGGAGATACGCAGTATTTT. Amino acids: CASGILGSFGDTQYF. Supplemented by reference TRBV7-2 and TRBJ2-3, the full variable domain reads GAGVSQSPSNKVTEKGKDVELRCDPISGHTALYWYRQSLGQGLEFLIYFQGNSAPDKSGLPSDRFSAERTGGSVSTLTIQRTQQEDSAVYLCASGILGSFGDTQYFGPGTRLTVL.

The chain employs TRBV19 and TRBJ2-1, with TRBD1 matching 8 bases. After removal of 5 bases from V and 5 bases from J, the junction contained 11 bases not matched to a gene. This CDR3 has 16 residues. CDR1 is LNHDA, CDR2 SQIVND, per germline (reference sequence). As DNA, the CDR3 is TGTGCCAGTAGTTCGCCGGGACAGGTTAGGAACAATGAGCAGTTCTTC. It translates to CASSSPGQVRNNEQFF.

V and J are TRBV19 and TRBJ2-1, with a tentative D call TRBD1 (6 bases). V was cut by 6 bases and J by 3 bases, with 9 bases left in between. The CDR3 contains 13 residues. Germline loops: CDR1 LNHDA, CDR2 SQIVND (reference sequence). CDR3 nucleotide sequence: TGTGCCAGTAGACCGGACAGCTACAATGAGCAGTTCTTC. This encodes CASRPDSYNEQFF.

This clone was detected only a few times. The genes are TRBV7-9 and TRBJ1-4; D uncertain. Germline V gene data show CDR1 as SEHNR and CDR2 as FQNEAQ (reference sequence). CDR3 size: 15 residues. Trimming shortened V by 1 base and J by 3 bases, and 9 bases separated the two germline ends. CDR3 in DNA: TGTGCCAGCAGCTTAGGCATAGCTGCTAATGAAAAACTGTTTTTT. This codes for CASSLGIAANEKLFF.

V gene TRBV29-1 combines with J gene TRBJ2-5; D is undetermined. Germline CDR1 and CDR2: SQVTM and ANQGSEA. The CDR3 runs to 11 residues. The V and J ends lost 0 bases and 2 bases respectively, with 1 base between them. The chain's CDR3 is CSVEEQETQYF. DNA of the CDR3: TGCAGCGTTGAAGAGCAAGAGACCCAGTACTTC. The variable domain in full, with the rest retrieved from reference TRBV29-1 and TRBJ2-5, is SAVISQKPSRDICQRGTSLTIQCQVDSQVTMMFWYRQQPGQSLTLIATANQGSEATYESGFVIDKFPISRPNLTFSTLTVSNMSPEDSSIYLCSVEEQETQYFGPGTRLLVL.

The chain carries TRBV27 and TRBJ1-4, with 7 bases matching TRBD1. This CDR3 comprises 15 residues. The germline V gene encodes CDR1 MNHEY and CDR2 SMNVEV (reference sequence). The J segment lost 8 bases and the V segment lost 5 bases, leaving 11 bases of the junction unmatched. The CDR3 DNA follows: TGTGCCAGCAGTCCACAGGGGTCAAGAGGCGAAAAACTGTTTTTT. The encoded protein is CASSPQGSRGEKLFF.

This clone was detected once. The chain is built from TRBV5-4 and TRBJ2-1, with D perhaps given as TRBD1 or TRBD2 (5 bases each). V was shortened by 3 bases and J by 6 bases, with 16 bases between the two germline ends. The CDR3 extends over 15 amino acids. Germline V gene lookup returns CDR1 SGHNT and CDR2 YYREEE (reference sequence). The CDR3 region is CASSSGTDGGNEQFF. CDR3 DNA sequence: TGTGCCAGCAGCTCCGGGACGGATGGGGGCAATGAGCAGTTCTTC.

The chain couples TRBV18 to TRBJ2-2, with 10 bases identical to TRBD1. Per germline, CDR1 KGHSH and CDR2 LQKENI. This CDR3 has 18 residues. V lost 1 base to trimming and J lost 0 bases; unmatched junction nucleotides: 5. The CDR3 sequence is CASSPHETGGANTGELFF. The CDR3 DNA follows: TGTGCCAGCTCACCACACGAGACAGGGGGCGCGAACACCGGGGAGCTGTTTTTT.

The chain carries TRBV7-3 and TRBJ2-2, with a weak D call TRBD2 (5 bases). V lost 1 base and J 6 bases, leaving 18 bases between the germline ends. CDR1 and CDR2 (germline): SGHTA, FQGTGA. The length of the CDR3 is 17 residues. In DNA, the CDR3 is TGTGCCAGCAGCTTAATACCTACAGCCCGTAGCGCCGGGGAGCTGTTTTTT. Its translation is CASSLIPTARSAGELFF.

The genes are TRBV5-1 and TRBJ1-4, with D possibly being TRBD1 (6 bases). The V and J ends lost 3 bases and 8 bases respectively, with 14 bases between them. The CDR3 is made up of 14 amino acids. CDR1 and CDR2 (germline): SGHRS, YFSETQ. As DNA, the CDR3 is TGCGCCAGCAGCTCCGGGGGGCCAGGAGAAAAACTGTTTTTT. It is translated as CASSSGGPGEKLFF. The entire variable domain, with the rest obtained from reference TRBV5-1 and TRBJ1-4, is as follows: KAGVTQTPRYLIKTRGQQVTLSCSPISGHRSVSWYQQTPGQGLQFLFEYFSETQRNKGNFPGRFSGRQFSNSRSEMNVSTLELGDSALYLCASSSGGPGEKLFFGSGTQLSVL.

The chain has TRBV19 and TRBJ2-6, with a weak D call TRBD2 (6 bases). The CDR3 has 16 amino acids. Trimming removed 0 bases from V and 4 bases from J, with 10 bases in between. Germline assignment: CDR1 LNHDA and CDR2 SQIVND (reference sequence). This CDR3 reads CASSIDPGDGANVLTF. In DNA, the CDR3 is TGTGCCAGTAGTATAGATCCGGGGGACGGGGCCAACGTCCTGACTTTC.

The CDR3, as DNA: TGCGCCAGCAGCTTAGCAGGGGGCGCGGGCACCGGGGAGCTGTTTTTT. Translating it yields CASSLAGGAGTGELFF. V gene TRBV5-1 combines with J gene TRBJ2-2, with 8 bases fitting TRBD1. CDR1 and CDR2 (germline): SGHRS, YFSETQ. V was clipped by 2 bases and J by 4 bases; unmatched bases: 7. The CDR3 contains 16 residues. The whole variable domain, filled in from reference TRBV5-1 and TRBJ2-2, reads KAGVTQTPRYLIKTRGQQVTLSCSPISGHRSVSWYQQTPGQGLQFLFEYFSETQRNKGNFPGRFSGRQFSNSRSEMNVSTLELGDSALYLCASSLAGGAGTGELFFGEGSRLTVL.

This clone occurred once. The V call is TRBV28, the J call TRBJ2-7; no clear D gene. The CDR3 runs to 13 residues. The germline gives CDR1 MDHEN, CDR2 SYDVKM. The V gene lost 2 bases and the J gene lost 1 base, with 6 bases spanning the gap. The CDR3 region is CASSLTGSYEQYF. CDR3 coding DNA: TGTGCCAGCAGTTTAACCGGGTCCTACGAGCAGTACTTC.

The chain links TRBV9 to TRBJ2-3; the D is unclear. Germline V gene sequence: CDR1 SGDLS, CDR2 YYNGEE. There are 14 residues in the CDR3. V was shortened by 0 bases and J by 3 bases, with 8 bases between the two germline ends. The CDR3 coding sequence is TGTGCCAGCAGCGTAGGGGCTCCTACAGATACGCAGTATTTT. This encodes CASSVGAPTDTQYF. Combining the CDR3 with reference TRBV9 and TRBJ2-3 gives the whole variable domain DSGVTQTPKHLITATGQRVTLRCSPRSGDLSVYWYQQSLDQGLQFLIQYYNGEERAKGNILERFSAQQFPDLHSELNLSSLELGDSALYFCASSVGAPTDTQYFGPGTRLTVL.

The gene calls are TRBV11-2 and TRBJ2-2; D uncertain. V lost 3 bases and J lost 4, with 3 bases in between. CDR1 SGHAT and CDR2 FQNNGV come from the germline V gene. This CDR3 spans 12 amino acids. CDR3: CASSFSTGELFF. In nucleotides, the CDR3 is TGTGCCAGCAGCTTTTCCACCGGGGAGCTGTTTTTT.

This chain uses TRBV7-8 with TRBJ1-4; no clear D. Trimming took off 0 bases at V and 8 bases at J, with 16 bases between the two ends. Germline CDR1 is SGHVS and CDR2 is FQNEAQ. The CDR3 runs to 16 residues. CDR3 residues: CASSLAYGRGGEKLFF. CDR3 coding DNA: TGTGCCAGCAGCTTAGCGTATGGGCGGGGAGGCGAAAAACTGTTTTTT.

The chain links TRBV19 to TRBJ1-5, with D uncertain. The ends were cut back, 3 bases at V and 0 bases at J, with 12 bases in the middle. This CDR3 has 16 residues. CDR1 and CDR2 from the germline V gene are LNHDA and SQIVND (reference sequence). CDR3 coding DNA: TGTGCCAGTAGTATGCAGCGGGTTTATAGCAATCAGCCCCAGCATTTT. It codes for CASSMQRVYSNQPQHF.

J is TRBJ2-1 and V is TRBV7-2; 8 nucleotides align to TRBD1. The CDR3 length is 15 residues. From germline, CDR1 is SGHTA and CDR2 FQGNSA. Unmatched junction bases numbered 0, after V lost 1 base and J lost 1 base. The CDR3 here is CASSLGTGSYNEQFF. The CDR3 DNA is TGTGCCAGCAGCTTAGGGACAGGGTCCTACAATGAGCAGTTCTTC.

This chain joins TRBV19 and TRBJ1-2; D is undetermined. V was cut by 0 bases and J by 2 bases, with 4 bases left in between. This CDR3 is 13 amino acids long. Per germline, CDR1 LNHDA and CDR2 SQIVND (reference sequence). The CDR3: CASSIDSNYGYTF. The CDR3 region has the DNA TGTGCCAGTAGTATAGACAGCAACTATGGCTACACCTTC.

The chain recombines TRBV2 with TRBJ1-2; D remains ambiguous. Germline V gene sequence: CDR1 SNHLY, CDR2 FYNNEI. The CDR3 contains 14 residues. Trimming removed 7 bases from V and 0 bases from J, with 12 bases in between. In nucleotides, the CDR3 is TGTGCCAGCATCTACATAGAAACTAACTATGGCTACACCTTC. This sequence encodes CASIYIETNYGYTF.

CDR3: CASSDGQGVTEQYF. CDR3 DNA: TGTGCCAGCAGTGACGGCCAGGGGGTGACCGAGCAGTACTTC. This chain joins TRBV2 and TRBJ2-7; 7 nucleotides agree with TRBD1. The CDR3 covers 14 residues. CDR1 is SNHLY and CDR2 is FYNNEI in the germline V gene. Trimming at V came to 3 bases and at J to 6 bases, leaving 8 bases not matched to a gene.

The chain joins TRBV7-3 to TRBJ2-3; D gene unclear. Germline loops: CDR1 SGHTA, CDR2 FQGTGA. This CDR3 has 14 amino acids. V lost 0 bases and J lost 6, with 10 bases in between. The CDR3: CASSLTTTSDTQYF. For the CDR3, the DNA is TGTGCCAGCAGCTTAACGACGACTTCGGATACGCAGTATTTT.

This chain joins TRBV7-3 and TRBJ2-2; TRBD2 agrees at 13 bases. CDR3 size: 17 residues. The germline V gene has CDR1 SGHTA and CDR2 FQGTGA. V lost 5 bases to trimming and J lost 7 bases; unmatched junction nucleotides: 10. In DNA form, the CDR3 reads TGTGCCAGCAGCGGAAGGACTAGCGGGAGTGGTGTCGGGGAGCTGTTTTTT. Protein sequence: CASSGRTSGSGVGELFF.

The chain links TRBV2 to TRBJ2-7, with TRBD1 as a possible D gene (5 bases). Germline assignment: CDR1 SNHLY and CDR2 FYNNEI. The length of the CDR3 is 16 residues. Between the trimmed V and J ends, which lost 3 bases and 0 bases, there was a span of 15 bases. The CDR3: CASSELQVSFSYEQYF. DNA for the CDR3: TGTGCCAGCAGTGAGCTACAGGTCTCCTTCTCCTACGAGCAGTACTTC.

The CDR3 coding sequence is TGTGCCAGCAGTTCCCCGAGCTCCTACAATGAGCAGTTCTTC. As protein: CASSSPSSYNEQFF. The chain couples TRBV27 to TRBJ2-1; no reliable D call. CDR1 is MNHEY, CDR2 SMNVEV, per germline (reference sequence). Trimming cost V 4 bases and J 0 bases, with 7 bases left between them. The CDR3 is 14 residues long.